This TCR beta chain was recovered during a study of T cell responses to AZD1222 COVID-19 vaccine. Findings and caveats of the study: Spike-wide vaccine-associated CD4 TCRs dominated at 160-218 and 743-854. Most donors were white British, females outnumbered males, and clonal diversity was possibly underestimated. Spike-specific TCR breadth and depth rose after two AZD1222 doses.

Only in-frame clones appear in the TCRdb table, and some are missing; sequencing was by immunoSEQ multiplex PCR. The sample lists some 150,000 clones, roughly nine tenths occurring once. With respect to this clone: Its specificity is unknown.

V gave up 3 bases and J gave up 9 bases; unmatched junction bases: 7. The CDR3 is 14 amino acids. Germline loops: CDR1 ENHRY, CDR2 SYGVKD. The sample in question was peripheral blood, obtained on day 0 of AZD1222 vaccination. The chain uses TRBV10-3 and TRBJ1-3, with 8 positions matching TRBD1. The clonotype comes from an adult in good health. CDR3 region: CAISDGQGGSTIYF. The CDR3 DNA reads TGTGCCATCAGTGACGGACAGGGCGGATCCACCATATATTTT.